These 23 T cell receptor beta chains came from one sample sequenced in a study of blood T cell repertoires in COVID-19. Assay: immunoSEQ multiplex PCR; the TCRdb copy retains only in-frame clones and omits some. The sample holds over 250,000 clones, around 89% seen once. Sequencing was carried out using peripheral blood. These receptor sequences come from a woman between 45 and 60 years old with COVID-19, enrolled during active disease.

The chain employs TRBV4-1 and TRBJ2-6; weak D call: TRBD2 (5 bases). Trimming stripped 2 bases from V and 4 bases from J, with 9 bases between. The length of the CDR3 is 15 residues. The V gene's germline CDR1 is MGHRA and CDR2 YSYEKL. CDR3: CASSQRGSGANVLTF. DNA for the CDR3: TGCGCCAGCAGCCAAAGAGGGTCAGGGGCCAACGTCCTGACTTTC.

The chain couples TRBV2 to TRBJ1-1; no reliable D call. V shed 8 bases and J shed 0 bases, with 13 bases lying between them. The CDR3 spans 14 residues. Germline CDR1 and CDR2: SNHLY and FYNNEI. This chain's CDR3 is CASFRRGVNTEAFF. The CDR3 DNA sequence: TGTGCCAGCTTCAGACGCGGGGTGAACACTGAAGCTTTCTTT.

J is TRBJ2-2 and V is TRBV6-5; D gene unclear. V lost 7 bases, J lost 5 bases, and 11 bases lay in between. From germline, CDR1 is MNHEY and CDR2 SVGAGI. The CDR3 is made up of 13 amino acids. This CDR3 is CASTQPLTGELFF. The CDR3 bases are TGTGCCAGCACCCAACCCCTAACCGGGGAGCTGTTTTTT.

A few counts support this clone. This sequence joins TRBV5-1 and TRBJ1-1; TRBD1 matches at 7 bases. CDR3 length: 15 amino acids. J gave up 2 bases and V 4 bases, and 8 bases lay outside the gene matches. Germline lookup yields CDR1 SGHRS and CDR2 YFSETQ. The CDR3 is CASSGARGPNTEAFF. The CDR3 DNA follows: TGCGCCAGCAGCGGAGCGAGGGGGCCTAACACTGAAGCTTTCTTT.

As DNA, the CDR3 is TGTGCCAGCAGCCAAGAGAGGAGTGCCAATCAGCCCCAGCATTTT. This sequence encodes CASSQERSANQPQHF. The chain combines TRBV4-2 with TRBJ1-5; D unresolved. V was shortened by 0 bases and J by 3 bases, with 9 bases between the two germline ends. The CDR3 runs 15 residues. The V gene's germline CDR1 is LGHNA and CDR2 YNFKEQ.

The rearrangement links TRBV19 to TRBJ1-2; 7 bases fit TRBD1. Germline V gives CDR1 LNHDA, CDR2 SQIVND (reference sequence). The V segment lost 6 bases and the J segment 4 bases; nucleotides outside the gene matches: 8. The CDR3 has 14 amino acids. CDR3 bases: TGTGCCAGTAGCCGACAGGGATTGGTCTATGGCTACACCTTC. This gives the protein CASSRQGLVYGYTF. Looking up the rest from reference TRBV19 and TRBJ1-2 gives the full variable domain: DGGITQSPKYLFRKEGQNVTLSCEQNLNHDAMYWYRQDPGQGLRLIYYSQIVNDFQKGDIAEGYSVSREKKESFPLTVTSAQKNPTAFYLCASSRQGLVYGYTFGSGTRLTVV.

The chain couples TRBV24-1 to TRBJ1-5; D ambiguous. CDR1 is KGHDR, CDR2 SFDVKD, per germline. Trimming left V 4 bases short and J 0 bases short, with 6 bases between. CDR3 size: 14 residues. This CDR3 reads CATSEQYSNQPQHF. CDR3 bases: TGTGCCACCAGTGAGCAGTATAGCAATCAGCCCCAGCATTTT.

The chain combines TRBV12-3 or TRBV12-4 with TRBJ2-7; a weak D match, TRBD2 (5 bases). This CDR3 contains 13 residues. The V and J ends lost 6 bases and 5 bases respectively, with 14 bases between them. The CDR3 loop reads CASRDGWGDEQYF. DNA for the CDR3: TGTGCCAGCAGGGACGGGTGGGGAGACGAGCAGTACTTC.

This chain links TRBV18 with TRBJ2-1; 10 nucleotides match TRBD2. CDR3 size: 15 residues. Germline lookup yields CDR1 KGHSH and CDR2 LQKENI. Germline trimming cut 4 bases from V and 2 bases from J; bases unmatched to any gene: 2. CDR3 region: CASSRLAGAYNEQFF. DNA of the CDR3: TGTGCCAGCTCACGCCTAGCGGGAGCCTACAATGAGCAGTTCTTC.

The chain is built from TRBV5-1 and TRBJ2-5; 12 bases are shared with TRBD1. Germline lookup yields CDR1 SGHRS and CDR2 YFSETQ. The CDR3 loop spans 18 amino acids. V trimming: 3 bases; J trimming: 5 bases; junction bases outside the gene matches: 14. CDR3: CASSSTGTGGLRGETQYF. CDR3 in DNA: TGCGCCAGCAGCTCAACCGGGACAGGGGGCTTGCGGGGTGAGACCCAGTACTTC.

A single count supports this clone. This chain uses TRBV18 with TRBJ2-7; 10 bases fit TRBD1. This CDR3 comprises 17 residues. The trim removed 1 base at V and 2 bases at J, leaving 8 bases unmatched. Germline V CDR1 and CDR2: KGHSH, LQKENI. The CDR3 coding sequence is TGTGCCAGCTCACCACTTTCTCGCGGACAGGGGGCCTACGAGCAGTACTTC. Its protein product is CASSPLSRGQGAYEQYF.

The J gene is TRBJ1-2, the V gene TRBV3-1 (or the pseudogene TRBV3-2); a possible D gene is TRBD1 (5 bases). Trimming took off 6 bases at V and 7 bases at J, with 18 bases between the two ends. The CDR3 length is 14 residues. CDR1 and CDR2 from the germline V gene are LGHDT and YNNKEL (reference sequence). The CDR3 nucleotides are TGTGCCAGCAGACCCGGGGGGTCGTCTGGTGGCTACACCTTC. Its translation is CASRPGGSSGGYTF.

This CDR3 is CAIQGLAAGELFF. The CDR3 nucleotides are TGTGCCATCCAAGGACTAGCGGCCGGGGAGCTGTTTTTT. This chain uses TRBV10-3 with TRBJ2-2; 10 nucleotides match TRBD2. Germline V gene lookup returns CDR1 ENHRY and CDR2 SYGVKD. Losses at the gene ends were 8 bases for V and 6 bases for J; bases not matched to a gene: 3. The CDR3 loop spans 13 amino acids.

The table lists this clone with a count of one. The rearrangement joins TRBV7-9 to TRBJ1-5; a possible D gene is TRBD1 (6 bases). The CDR3 runs 14 residues. CDR1 is SEHNR, CDR2 FQNEAQ, per germline (reference sequence). V was pared by 3 bases and J by 6 bases, with 12 bases between. The CDR3 loop reads CASSFSGGGQPQHF. The CDR3 DNA reads as TGTGCCAGCAGCTTTTCTGGGGGCGGTCAGCCCCAGCATTTT.

This clone showed up just a few times. The CDR3 DNA is TGTGCCAGCAGGCCTACAGACAGGGGATCGAATCAGCCCCAGCATTTT. Residues: CASRPTDRGSNQPQHF. The rearrangement links TRBV28 to TRBJ1-5, with 8 positions matching TRBD1. Looked up from germline, CDR1 is MDHEN and CDR2 is SYDVKM. V lost 6 bases and J lost 4; bases outside the gene matches: 11. There are 16 residues in the CDR3.

The table lists this clone with a count of one. This rearrangement joins TRBV7-9 to TRBJ2-5; no clear D gene. Trimming removed 2 bases from V and 4 bases from J, with 17 bases in between. This CDR3 is built from 16 residues. Germline V gene lookup returns CDR1 SEHNR and CDR2 FQNEAQ (reference sequence). CDR3 sequence: CASSLLGGPQRETQYF. The CDR3 DNA sequence: TGTGCCAGCAGCTTACTAGGCGGCCCCCAAAGAGAGACCCAGTACTTC.

The chain employs TRBV24-1 and TRBJ2-6; D remains unclear. Between the trimmed V and J ends, which lost 6 bases and 2 bases, there was a span of 4 bases. CDR1 and CDR2 (germline): KGHDR, SFDVKD. This CDR3 spans 13 amino acids. CDR3 DNA: TGTGCCACCAGTCTTCCTGGGGCCAACGTCCTGACTTTC. Translating gives CATSLPGANVLTF.

This rearrangement joins TRBV11-3 to TRBJ2-7, with 9 positions matching TRBD2. The junction had 7 bases not matched to a gene; V was cut back by 1 base and J by 6 bases. Germline V lookup: CDR1 SGHNT, CDR2 YENEEA. This CDR3 spans 15 amino acids. Here the CDR3 reads CASSLALAGIGEQYF. The CDR3 DNA reads as TGTGCCAGCAGCTTAGCGCTAGCGGGAATCGGCGAGCAGTACTTC.

J is TRBJ2-2 and V is TRBV7-6; D not certain. With 5 bases removed from V and 7 bases from J, the gap between germline ends came to 11 bases. This CDR3 region has 13 residues. Germline lookup yields CDR1 SGHVS and CDR2 FNYEAQ. The CDR3 region is CASSLPTVGELFF. In DNA form, the CDR3 reads TGTGCCAGCAGCCTACCTACTGTCGGGGAGCTGTTTTTT.

The CDR3 coding sequence is TGTGCCAGCAGCTTTCGGACCCGGGGACAGCGCAGATACAATGAGCAGTTCTTC. Its translation is CASSFRTRGQRRYNEQFF. The chain couples TRBV11-2 to TRBJ2-1; TRBD1 agrees at 7 bases. Germline lookup yields CDR1 SGHAT and CDR2 FQNNGV. The J segment lost 4 bases and the V segment lost 3 bases, leaving 15 bases of the junction unmatched. The CDR3 loop spans 18 amino acids. Drawing the rest from reference TRBV11-2 and TRBJ2-1, the complete variable domain is EAGVAQSPRYKIIEKRQSVAFWCNPISGHATLYWYQQILGQGPKLLIQFQNNGVVDDSQLPKDRFSAERLKGVDSTLKIQPAKLEDSAVYLCASSFRTRGQRRYNEQFFGPGTRLTVL.

The rearrangement uses TRBV6-1 and TRBJ1-4, with 9 bases that match TRBD1. Germline lookup yields CDR1 MNHNS and CDR2 SASEGT. Trimming at V came to 4 bases and at J to 8 bases, leaving 14 bases not matched to a gene. This CDR3 is built from 17 residues. CDR3 protein: CASSVRGPTGGREKLFF. The CDR3 DNA sequence: TGTGCCAGCAGTGTTAGAGGACCGACAGGGGGTCGGGAAAAACTGTTTTTT.

The chain combines TRBV2 with TRBJ1-5; 9 positions match TRBD1. The germline gives CDR1 SNHLY, CDR2 FYNNEI. V dropped 6 bases and J dropped 5; count of bases not matched to a gene: 5. This CDR3 region has 14 residues. The CDR3: CASSPDRGDQPQHF. CDR3 sequence (DNA): TGTGCCAGCAGCCCCGACAGGGGGGATCAGCCCCAGCATTTT.

The V call is TRBV18, the J call TRBJ2-7; 8 bases match TRBD1. The germline CDR1 and CDR2 sequences are KGHSH and LQKENI. This CDR3 is 15 amino acids long. The junction had 9 bases not matched to a gene; V was cut back by 5 bases and J by 3 bases. CDR3 sequence (DNA): TGTGCCAGCTCATCCTACAAGACAGGGGTCTACGAGCAGTACTTC. This gives the protein CASSSYKTGVYEQYF.